This T cell receptor beta chain was sequenced for a study of regulatory T cells in long-lasting Graves disease. Sequencing libraries for TCR beta were prepared with iRepertoire HTBI primers and Arm-PCR of CDR3 regions. TCRdb called the multiplex PCR reads again in MiXCR, with one record for every CDR3 protein. The sample lists fewer than 400,000 distinct CDR3 sequences; 18% were seen once. This clonotype has ten or more counts. The antigen remains unidentified. The time point: newly diagnosed GD, antithyroid drugs for less than 3 months. Making the TCR library involved RNA that had been extracted from PBMCs. The study's findings and limits: Persistent Graves' patients showed less TCR diversity than newly diagnosed ones. Researchers reported studying only peripheral blood, not thyroid tissue. Persistent disease samples used TRBV28, TRBJ1-2 and TRBJ2-5 preferentially.

The germline V gene has CDR1 ENHRY and CDR2 SYGVKD. The trim removed 7 bases at V and 5 bases at J, leaving 5 bases unmatched. There are 14 residues in the CDR3. This TCR came from a female donor with Graves disease. Source: peripheral blood mononuclear cells (PBMCs), taken at new diagnosis, from a patient treated with antithyroid drugs. This chain joins TRBV10-3 and TRBJ1-6, with 7 nucleotides matching TRBD1. In DNA form, the CDR3 reads TGTGCCATCAATAGGGACAGAGATAATTCACCCCTCCACTTT. It translates to CAINRDRDNSPLHF.